This T cell receptor (beta chain) was found in a study of T cells in Graves' hyperthyroidism and ophthalmopathy. Study conclusions and caveats: Model predictions of ophthalmopathy came a median approximately 6 months before onset.

The germline CDR1 and CDR2 sequences are SGHNT and YYREEE (reference sequence). There are 15 residues in the CDR3. The trim removed 3 bases at V and 4 bases at J, leaving 6 bases unmatched. For this clonotype: Its antigen remains unidentified.

Template material for amplifying TCR beta CDR3 regions consisted of RNA transcripts. Carried out on the TCR CDR3, a first-round RT-PCR used the HTBI primer set. TCRdb independently ran MiXCR on the multiplex PCR reads; one entry per CDR3 protein. The repertoire holds around 25,000 distinct CDR3 sequences, with approximately 49% as singletons. The sequenced sample consisted of blood. The receptor comes from a woman in her thirties or forties with Graves' hyperthyroidism that later progressed to Graves' ophthalmopathy. The chain employs TRBV5-4 and TRBJ2-1, with 8 bases lining up with TRBD1. The CDR3 sequence is CASSSGQGRYNEQFF. CDR3 coding DNA: TGTGCCAGCAGCTCCGGACAGGGACGATACAATGAGCAGTTCTTC.